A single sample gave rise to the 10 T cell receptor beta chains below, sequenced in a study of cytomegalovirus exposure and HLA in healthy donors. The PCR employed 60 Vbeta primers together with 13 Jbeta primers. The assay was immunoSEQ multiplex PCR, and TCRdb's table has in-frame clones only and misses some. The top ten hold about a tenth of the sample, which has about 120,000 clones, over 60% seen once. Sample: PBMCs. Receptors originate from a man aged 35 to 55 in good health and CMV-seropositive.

This CDR3 reads CASSVQVEETQYF. The CDR3 nucleotides read TGTGCCAGCAGCGTACAGGTAGAAGAGACCCAGTACTTC. V and J are TRBV7-3 and TRBJ2-5; D may be TRBD1 (5 bases). V was clipped by 5 bases and J by 3 bases, with 10 bases between them. This CDR3 contains 13 residues. Per germline, CDR1 SGHTA and CDR2 FQGTGA.

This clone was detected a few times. The CDR3 DNA sequence: TGTGCCAGCAGCGTAGCGGTGGGCAGCCATAATTCACCCCTCCACTTT. Translation: CASSVAVGSHNSPLHF. The chain joins TRBV9 to TRBJ1-6; D remains ambiguous. Germline V CDR1 and CDR2: SGDLS, YYNGEE. Trimming shortened V by 0 bases and J by 5 bases, and 12 bases separated the two germline ends. This CDR3 comprises 16 residues. Filled out from reference TRBV9 and TRBJ1-6, the complete variable domain reads DSGVTQTPKHLITATGQRVTLRCSPRSGDLSVYWYQQSLDQGLQFLIQYYNGEERAKGNILERFSAQQFPDLHSELNLSSLELGDSALYFCASSVAVGSHNSPLHFGNGTRLTVT.

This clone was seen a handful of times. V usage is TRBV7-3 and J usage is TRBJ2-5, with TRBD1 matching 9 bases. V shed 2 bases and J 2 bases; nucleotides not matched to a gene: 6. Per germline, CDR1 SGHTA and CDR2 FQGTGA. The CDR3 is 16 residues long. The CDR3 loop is CASSLQDRGLQETQYF. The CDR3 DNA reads TGTGCCAGCAGCTTACAGGACAGGGGACTTCAAGAGACCCAGTACTTC.

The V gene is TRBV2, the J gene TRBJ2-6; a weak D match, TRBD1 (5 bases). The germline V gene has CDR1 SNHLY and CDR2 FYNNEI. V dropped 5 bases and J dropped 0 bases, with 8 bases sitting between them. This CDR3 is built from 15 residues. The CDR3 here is CASSPDTSGANVLTF. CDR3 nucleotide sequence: TGTGCCAGCAGTCCGGACACCTCTGGGGCCAACGTCCTGACTTTC. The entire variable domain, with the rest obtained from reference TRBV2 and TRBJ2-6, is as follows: EPEVTQTPSHQVTQMGQEVILRCVPISNHLYFYWYRQILGQKVEFLVSFYNNEISEKSEIFDDQFSVERPDGSNFTLKIRSTKLEDSAMYFCASSPDTSGANVLTFGAGSRLTVL.

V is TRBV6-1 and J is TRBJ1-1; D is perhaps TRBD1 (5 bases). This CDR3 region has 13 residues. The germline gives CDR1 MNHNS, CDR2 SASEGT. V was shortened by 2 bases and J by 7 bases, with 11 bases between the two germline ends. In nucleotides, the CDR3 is TGTGCCAGCAGTGAAAGGCAGGGAATTGAAGCTTTCTTT. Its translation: CASSERQGIEAFF.

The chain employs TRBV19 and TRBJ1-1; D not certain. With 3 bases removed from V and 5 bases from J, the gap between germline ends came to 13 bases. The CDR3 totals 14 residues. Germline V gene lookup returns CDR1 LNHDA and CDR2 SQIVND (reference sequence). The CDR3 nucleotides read TGTGCCAGTAGTATTGCCCAAACGGGGACTGAAGCTTTCTTT. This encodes CASSIAQTGTEAFF.

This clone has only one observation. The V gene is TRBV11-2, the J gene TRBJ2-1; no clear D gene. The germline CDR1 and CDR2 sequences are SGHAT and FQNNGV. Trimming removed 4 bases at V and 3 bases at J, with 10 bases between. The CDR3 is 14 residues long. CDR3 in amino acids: CASSYGSGYNEQFF. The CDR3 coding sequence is TGTGCCAGCAGCTACGGTTCTGGCTACAATGAGCAGTTCTTC.

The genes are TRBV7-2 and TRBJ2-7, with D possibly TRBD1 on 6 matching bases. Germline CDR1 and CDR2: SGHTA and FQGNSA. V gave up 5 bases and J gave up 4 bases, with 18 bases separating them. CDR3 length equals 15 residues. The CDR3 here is CASSPGTERGYEQYF. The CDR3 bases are TGTGCCAGCAGCCCCGGGACGGAAAGGGGGTACGAGCAGTACTTC.

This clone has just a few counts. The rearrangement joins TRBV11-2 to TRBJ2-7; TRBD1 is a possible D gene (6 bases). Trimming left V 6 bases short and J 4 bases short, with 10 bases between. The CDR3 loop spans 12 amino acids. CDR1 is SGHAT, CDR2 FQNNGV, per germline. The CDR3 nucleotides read TGTGCCAGCAGATGGACAGCGTACGAGCAGTACTTC. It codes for CASRWTAYEQYF.

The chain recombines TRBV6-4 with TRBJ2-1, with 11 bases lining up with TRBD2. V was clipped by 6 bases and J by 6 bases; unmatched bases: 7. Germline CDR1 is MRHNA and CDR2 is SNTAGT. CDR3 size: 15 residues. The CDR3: CASSLLAGVSNEQFF. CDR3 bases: TGTGCCAGCAGCTTACTAGCGGGGGTGTCCAATGAGCAGTTCTTC.